This T cell receptor (beta chain) emerged from a study of cytomegalovirus exposure and HLA in healthy donors. About this clone: No antigen is known for it.

The V gene's germline CDR1 is ENHRY and CDR2 SYGVKD. Trimming cost V 0 bases and J 1 base, with 12 bases left between them. This CDR3 has 16 amino acids. The study's findings and limits: A later analysis found that most CMV-associated TCR beta chains appeared HLA-restricted.

A multiplex PCR was run with 60 Vbeta primers and 13 Jbeta primers. Libraries were prepared by immunoSEQ multiplex PCR; TCRdb keeps only in-frame clonotypes and omits some of them. The sample carries some 150,000 clones, 82% recorded once. The V and J genes are TRBV10-3 and TRBJ1-1, with TRBD1 as a possible D gene (5 bases). The sample taken for sequencing was PBMCs. The receptor's source is a man over 45 in good health and CMV-seropositive. CDR3 sequence reads: CAISESNRGGNTEAFF. The CDR3 DNA sequence: TGTGCCATCAGTGAGTCGAATAGGGGCGGGAACACTGAAGCTTTCTTT.